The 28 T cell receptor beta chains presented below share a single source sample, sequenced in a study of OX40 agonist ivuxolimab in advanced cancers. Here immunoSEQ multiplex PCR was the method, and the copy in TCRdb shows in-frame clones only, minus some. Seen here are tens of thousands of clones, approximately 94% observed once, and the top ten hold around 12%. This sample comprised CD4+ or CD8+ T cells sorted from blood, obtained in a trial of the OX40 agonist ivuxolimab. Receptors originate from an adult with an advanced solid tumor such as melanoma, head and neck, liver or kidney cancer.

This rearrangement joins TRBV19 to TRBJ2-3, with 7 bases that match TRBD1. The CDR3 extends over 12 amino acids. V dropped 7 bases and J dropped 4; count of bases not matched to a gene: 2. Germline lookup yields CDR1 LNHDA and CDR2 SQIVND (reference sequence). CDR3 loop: CASTTGADTQYF. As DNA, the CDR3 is TGTGCCAGTACTACAGGGGCAGATACGCAGTATTTT.

CDR3 sequence (DNA): TGCGCCAGCAGCCAACTAAGGGGCGATGAGCAGTTCTTC. It translates to CASSQLRGDEQFF. The chain has TRBV4-1 and TRBJ2-1; possibly TRBD1 for D (5 bases). CDR3 size: 13 residues. Germline assignment: CDR1 MGHRA and CDR2 YSYEKL. The ends were cut back, 2 bases at V and 8 bases at J, with 10 bases in the middle.

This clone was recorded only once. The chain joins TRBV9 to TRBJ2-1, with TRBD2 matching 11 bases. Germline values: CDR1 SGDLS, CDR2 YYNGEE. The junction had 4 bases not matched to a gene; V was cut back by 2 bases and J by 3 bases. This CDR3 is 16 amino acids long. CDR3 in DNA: TGTGCCAGCAGCGTGGACGGGACTAGCGGCTACAATGAGCAGTTCTTC. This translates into CASSVDGTSGYNEQFF.

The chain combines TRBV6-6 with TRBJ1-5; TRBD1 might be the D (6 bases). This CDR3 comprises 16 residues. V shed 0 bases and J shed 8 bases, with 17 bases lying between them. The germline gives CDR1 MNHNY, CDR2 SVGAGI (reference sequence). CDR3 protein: CASSYSAGGASEPQHF. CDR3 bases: TGTGCCAGCAGTTACTCAGCGGGGGGCGCCTCGGAGCCCCAGCATTTT.

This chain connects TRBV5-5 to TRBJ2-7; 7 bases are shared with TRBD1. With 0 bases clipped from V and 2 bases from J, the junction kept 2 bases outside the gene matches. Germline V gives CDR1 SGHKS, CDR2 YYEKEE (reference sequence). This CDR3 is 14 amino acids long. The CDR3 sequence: CASSLEGATYEQYF. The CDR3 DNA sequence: TGTGCCAGCAGCTTGGAGGGGGCCACCTACGAGCAGTACTTC. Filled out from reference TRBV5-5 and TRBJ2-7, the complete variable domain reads DAGVTQSPTHLIKTRGQQVTLRCSPISGHKSVSWYQQVLGQGPQFIFQYYEKEERGRGNFPDRFSARQFPNYSSELNVNALLLGDSALYLCASSLEGATYEQYFGPGTRLTVT.

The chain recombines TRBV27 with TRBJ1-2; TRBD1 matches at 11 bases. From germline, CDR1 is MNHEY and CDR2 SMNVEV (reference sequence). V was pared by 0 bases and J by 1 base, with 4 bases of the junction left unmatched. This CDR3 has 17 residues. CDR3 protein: CASSLSRTGGLNYGYTF. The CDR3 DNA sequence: TGTGCCAGCAGTTTATCTAGGACAGGGGGCCTTAACTATGGCTACACCTTC.

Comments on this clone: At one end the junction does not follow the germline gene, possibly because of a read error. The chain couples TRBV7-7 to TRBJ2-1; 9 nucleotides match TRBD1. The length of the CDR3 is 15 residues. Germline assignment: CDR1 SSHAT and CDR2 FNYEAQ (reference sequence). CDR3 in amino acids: CASSEGTGTHNEQFF. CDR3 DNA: TGTGCTAGCAGCGAAGGGACAGGGACCCACAATGAGCAGTTCTTC.

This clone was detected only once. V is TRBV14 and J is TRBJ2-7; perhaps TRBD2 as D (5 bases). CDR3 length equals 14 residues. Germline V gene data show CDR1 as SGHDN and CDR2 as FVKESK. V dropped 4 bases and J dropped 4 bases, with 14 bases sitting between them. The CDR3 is CASSLREGGYEQYF. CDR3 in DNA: TGTGCCAGCAGCCTCCGAGAGGGCGGGTACGAGCAGTACTTC.

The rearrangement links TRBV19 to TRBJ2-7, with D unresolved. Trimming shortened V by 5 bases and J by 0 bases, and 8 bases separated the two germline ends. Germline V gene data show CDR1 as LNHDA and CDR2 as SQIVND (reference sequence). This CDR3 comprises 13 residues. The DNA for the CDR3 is TGTGCCAGTAGTTACCTTGTCTCCTACGAGCAGTACTTC. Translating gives CASSYLVSYEQYF.

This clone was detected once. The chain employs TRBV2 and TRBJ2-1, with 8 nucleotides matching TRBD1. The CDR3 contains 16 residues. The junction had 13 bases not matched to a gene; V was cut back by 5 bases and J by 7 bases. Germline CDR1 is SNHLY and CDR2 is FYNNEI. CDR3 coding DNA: TGTGCCAGCAGTAGCGGGTACAGGGGGTCGGGAAATGAGCAGTTCTTC. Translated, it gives CASSSGYRGSGNEQFF.

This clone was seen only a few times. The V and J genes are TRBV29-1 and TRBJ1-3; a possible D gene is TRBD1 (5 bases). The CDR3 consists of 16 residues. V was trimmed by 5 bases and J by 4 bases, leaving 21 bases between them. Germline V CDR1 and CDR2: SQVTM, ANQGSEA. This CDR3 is CSVIWTTDPKGNTIYF. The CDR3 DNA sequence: TGCAGCGTTATCTGGACGACAGATCCTAAAGGAAACACCATATATTTT.

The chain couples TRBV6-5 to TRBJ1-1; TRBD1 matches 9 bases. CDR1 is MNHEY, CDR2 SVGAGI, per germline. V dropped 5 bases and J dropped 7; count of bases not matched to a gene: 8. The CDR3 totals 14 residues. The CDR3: CASSTGQGGSEAFF. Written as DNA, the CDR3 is TGTGCCAGCAGTACGGGACAGGGAGGTAGTGAAGCTTTCTTT.

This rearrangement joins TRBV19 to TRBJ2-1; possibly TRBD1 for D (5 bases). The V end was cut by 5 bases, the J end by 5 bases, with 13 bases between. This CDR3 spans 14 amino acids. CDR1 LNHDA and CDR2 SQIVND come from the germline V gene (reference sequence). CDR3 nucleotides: TGTGCCAGTAGTTGGGGCACGGAAAACAATGAGCAGTTCTTC. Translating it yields CASSWGTENNEQFF.

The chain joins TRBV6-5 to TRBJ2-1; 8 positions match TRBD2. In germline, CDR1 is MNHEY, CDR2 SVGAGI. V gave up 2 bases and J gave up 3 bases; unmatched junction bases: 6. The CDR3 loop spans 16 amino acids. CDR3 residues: CASSYGSGIVYNEQFF. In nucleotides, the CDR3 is TGTGCCAGCAGTTACGGTAGCGGGATTGTCTACAATGAGCAGTTCTTC.

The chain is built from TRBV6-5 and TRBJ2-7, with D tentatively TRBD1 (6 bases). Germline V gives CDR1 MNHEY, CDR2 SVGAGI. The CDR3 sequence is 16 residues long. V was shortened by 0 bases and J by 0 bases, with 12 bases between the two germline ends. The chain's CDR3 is CASSYSMTGSSYEQYF. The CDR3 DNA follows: TGTGCCAGCAGTTACTCAATGACAGGAAGCTCCTACGAGCAGTACTTC.

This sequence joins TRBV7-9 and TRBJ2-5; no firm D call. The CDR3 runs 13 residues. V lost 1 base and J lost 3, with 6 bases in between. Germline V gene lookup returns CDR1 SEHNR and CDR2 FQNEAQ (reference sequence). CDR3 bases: TGTGCCAGCAGCTTAGAGTGGGAAGAGACCCAGTACTTC. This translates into CASSLEWEETQYF.

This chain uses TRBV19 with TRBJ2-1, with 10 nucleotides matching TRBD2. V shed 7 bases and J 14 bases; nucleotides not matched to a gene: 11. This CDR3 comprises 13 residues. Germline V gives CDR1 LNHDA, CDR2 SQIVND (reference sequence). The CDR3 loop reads CASTGAGGPSKFF. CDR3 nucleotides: TGTGCCAGTACGGGAGCGGGAGGGCCTTCGAAGTTCTTC.

As DNA, the CDR3 is TGTGCCAGCAGTTACGGTCTGTCTGGGGCCAACGTCCTGACTTTC. Translating gives CASSYGLSGANVLTF. The chain carries TRBV6-5 and TRBJ2-6; D call uncertain. V was pared by 2 bases and J by 1 base, with 6 bases between. Looked up from germline, CDR1 is MNHEY and CDR2 is SVGAGI. The CDR3 has 15 amino acids.

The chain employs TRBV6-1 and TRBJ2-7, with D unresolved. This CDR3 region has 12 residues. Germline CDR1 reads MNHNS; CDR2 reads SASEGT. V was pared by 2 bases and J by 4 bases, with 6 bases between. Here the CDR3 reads CASSEYSYEQYF. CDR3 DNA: TGTGCCAGCAGTGAATACAGTTACGAGCAGTACTTC.

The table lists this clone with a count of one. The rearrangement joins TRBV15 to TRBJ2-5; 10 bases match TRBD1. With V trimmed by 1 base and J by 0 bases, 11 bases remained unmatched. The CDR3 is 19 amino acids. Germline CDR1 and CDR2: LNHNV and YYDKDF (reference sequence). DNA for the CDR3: TGTGCCACCAGCAGAGTTTTCCGTAGGACAGGGGGTGACCAAGAGACCCAGTACTTC. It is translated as CATSRVFRRTGGDQETQYF.

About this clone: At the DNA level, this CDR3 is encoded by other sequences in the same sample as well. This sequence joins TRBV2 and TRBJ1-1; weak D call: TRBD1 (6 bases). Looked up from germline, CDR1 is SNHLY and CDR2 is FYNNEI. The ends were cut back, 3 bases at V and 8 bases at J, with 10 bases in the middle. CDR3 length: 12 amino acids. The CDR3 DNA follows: TGTGCCAGCAGTGAGGGGGCCACCGAAGCTTTCTTT. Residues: CASSEGATEAFF.

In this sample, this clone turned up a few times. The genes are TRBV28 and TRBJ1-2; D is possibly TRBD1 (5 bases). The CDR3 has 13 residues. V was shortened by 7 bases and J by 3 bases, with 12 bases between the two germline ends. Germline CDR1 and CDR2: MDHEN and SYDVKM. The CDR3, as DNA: TGTGCCAGCATTCCGGGCAGGGACTATGGCTACACCTTC. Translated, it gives CASIPGRDYGYTF.

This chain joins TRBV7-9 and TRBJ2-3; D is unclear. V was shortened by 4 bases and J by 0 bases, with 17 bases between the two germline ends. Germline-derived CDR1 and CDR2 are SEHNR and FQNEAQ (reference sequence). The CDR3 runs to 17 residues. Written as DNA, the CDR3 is TGTGCCAGCAGCTCAACCCGACCGGAACCTAGCACAGATACGCAGTATTTT. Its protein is CASSSTRPEPSTDTQYF.

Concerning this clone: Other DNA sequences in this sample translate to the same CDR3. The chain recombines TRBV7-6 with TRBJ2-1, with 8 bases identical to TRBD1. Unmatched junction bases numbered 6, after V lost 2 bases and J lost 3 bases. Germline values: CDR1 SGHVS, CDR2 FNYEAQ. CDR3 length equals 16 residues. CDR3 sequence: CASSLRAGGDYNEQFF. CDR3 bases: TGTGCCAGCAGCTTAAGGGCAGGGGGCGACTACAATGAGCAGTTCTTC. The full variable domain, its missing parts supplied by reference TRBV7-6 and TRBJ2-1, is GAGVSQSPRYKVTKRGQDVALRCDPISGHVSLYWYRQALGQGPEFLTYFNYEAQQDKSGLPNDRFSAERPEGSISTLTIQRTEQRDSAMYRCASSLRAGGDYNEQFFGPGTRLTVL.

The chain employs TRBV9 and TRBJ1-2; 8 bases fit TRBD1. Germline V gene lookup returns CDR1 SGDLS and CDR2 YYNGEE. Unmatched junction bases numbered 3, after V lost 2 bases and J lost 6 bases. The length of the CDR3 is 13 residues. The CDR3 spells CASSVQGANGYTF. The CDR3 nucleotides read TGTGCCAGCAGCGTCCAGGGGGCGAATGGCTACACCTTC.

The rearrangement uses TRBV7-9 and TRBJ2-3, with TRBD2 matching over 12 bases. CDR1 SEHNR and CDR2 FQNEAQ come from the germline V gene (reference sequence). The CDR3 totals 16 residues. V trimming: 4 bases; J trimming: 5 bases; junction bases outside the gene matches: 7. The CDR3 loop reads CASSSRRTSGEDTQYF. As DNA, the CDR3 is TGTGCCAGCAGCTCCCGCCGGACTAGCGGGGAAGATACGCAGTATTTT.

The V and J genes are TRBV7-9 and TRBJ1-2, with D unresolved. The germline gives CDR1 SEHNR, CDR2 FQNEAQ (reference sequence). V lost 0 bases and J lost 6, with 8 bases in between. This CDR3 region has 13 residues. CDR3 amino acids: CASSLAKTDGYTF. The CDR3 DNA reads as TGTGCCAGCAGCTTAGCAAAAACCGATGGCTACACCTTC.

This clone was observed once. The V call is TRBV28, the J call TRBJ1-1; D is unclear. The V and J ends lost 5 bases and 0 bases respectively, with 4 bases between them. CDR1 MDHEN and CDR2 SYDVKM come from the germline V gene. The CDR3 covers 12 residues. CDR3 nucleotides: TGTGCCAGCAGTGAGATGAACACTGAAGCTTTCTTT. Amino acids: CASSEMNTEAFF.